This T cell receptor (beta chain) was observed in a study of T cells in localized non-small cell lung cancer. General study results and limits: Maximal T cell clonality occurred in uninvolved adjacent lung, with tumor ranking below it. Detection in adjacent lung was observed for a median roughly 62 of the top 100 tumor clones. Analysis by sequencing included only one tumor region, so heterogeneity remains possible.

V lost 3 bases, J lost 0 bases, and 15 bases lay in between. Germline assignment: CDR1 KGHSH and CDR2 LQKENI. CDR3 length equals 18 residues. Clones were sequenced by immunoSEQ multiplex PCR, and TCRdb holds only the in-frame ones, with some missing. The data hold about 22,000 clones, with about 88% observed a single time. A single count supports this clone. What it binds is unknown. This rearrangement joins TRBV18 to TRBJ1-6; no clear D. Sequencing used PBMCs, obtained before any cancer treatment. The receptor was derived from a man aged 40 to 70 with stage II squamous cell lung carcinoma. The CDR3 here is CASSPGRSDLSYNSPLHF. The CDR3 region has the DNA TGTGCCAGCTCACCCGGGAGGTCCGACCTCTCCTATAATTCACCCCTCCACTTT.